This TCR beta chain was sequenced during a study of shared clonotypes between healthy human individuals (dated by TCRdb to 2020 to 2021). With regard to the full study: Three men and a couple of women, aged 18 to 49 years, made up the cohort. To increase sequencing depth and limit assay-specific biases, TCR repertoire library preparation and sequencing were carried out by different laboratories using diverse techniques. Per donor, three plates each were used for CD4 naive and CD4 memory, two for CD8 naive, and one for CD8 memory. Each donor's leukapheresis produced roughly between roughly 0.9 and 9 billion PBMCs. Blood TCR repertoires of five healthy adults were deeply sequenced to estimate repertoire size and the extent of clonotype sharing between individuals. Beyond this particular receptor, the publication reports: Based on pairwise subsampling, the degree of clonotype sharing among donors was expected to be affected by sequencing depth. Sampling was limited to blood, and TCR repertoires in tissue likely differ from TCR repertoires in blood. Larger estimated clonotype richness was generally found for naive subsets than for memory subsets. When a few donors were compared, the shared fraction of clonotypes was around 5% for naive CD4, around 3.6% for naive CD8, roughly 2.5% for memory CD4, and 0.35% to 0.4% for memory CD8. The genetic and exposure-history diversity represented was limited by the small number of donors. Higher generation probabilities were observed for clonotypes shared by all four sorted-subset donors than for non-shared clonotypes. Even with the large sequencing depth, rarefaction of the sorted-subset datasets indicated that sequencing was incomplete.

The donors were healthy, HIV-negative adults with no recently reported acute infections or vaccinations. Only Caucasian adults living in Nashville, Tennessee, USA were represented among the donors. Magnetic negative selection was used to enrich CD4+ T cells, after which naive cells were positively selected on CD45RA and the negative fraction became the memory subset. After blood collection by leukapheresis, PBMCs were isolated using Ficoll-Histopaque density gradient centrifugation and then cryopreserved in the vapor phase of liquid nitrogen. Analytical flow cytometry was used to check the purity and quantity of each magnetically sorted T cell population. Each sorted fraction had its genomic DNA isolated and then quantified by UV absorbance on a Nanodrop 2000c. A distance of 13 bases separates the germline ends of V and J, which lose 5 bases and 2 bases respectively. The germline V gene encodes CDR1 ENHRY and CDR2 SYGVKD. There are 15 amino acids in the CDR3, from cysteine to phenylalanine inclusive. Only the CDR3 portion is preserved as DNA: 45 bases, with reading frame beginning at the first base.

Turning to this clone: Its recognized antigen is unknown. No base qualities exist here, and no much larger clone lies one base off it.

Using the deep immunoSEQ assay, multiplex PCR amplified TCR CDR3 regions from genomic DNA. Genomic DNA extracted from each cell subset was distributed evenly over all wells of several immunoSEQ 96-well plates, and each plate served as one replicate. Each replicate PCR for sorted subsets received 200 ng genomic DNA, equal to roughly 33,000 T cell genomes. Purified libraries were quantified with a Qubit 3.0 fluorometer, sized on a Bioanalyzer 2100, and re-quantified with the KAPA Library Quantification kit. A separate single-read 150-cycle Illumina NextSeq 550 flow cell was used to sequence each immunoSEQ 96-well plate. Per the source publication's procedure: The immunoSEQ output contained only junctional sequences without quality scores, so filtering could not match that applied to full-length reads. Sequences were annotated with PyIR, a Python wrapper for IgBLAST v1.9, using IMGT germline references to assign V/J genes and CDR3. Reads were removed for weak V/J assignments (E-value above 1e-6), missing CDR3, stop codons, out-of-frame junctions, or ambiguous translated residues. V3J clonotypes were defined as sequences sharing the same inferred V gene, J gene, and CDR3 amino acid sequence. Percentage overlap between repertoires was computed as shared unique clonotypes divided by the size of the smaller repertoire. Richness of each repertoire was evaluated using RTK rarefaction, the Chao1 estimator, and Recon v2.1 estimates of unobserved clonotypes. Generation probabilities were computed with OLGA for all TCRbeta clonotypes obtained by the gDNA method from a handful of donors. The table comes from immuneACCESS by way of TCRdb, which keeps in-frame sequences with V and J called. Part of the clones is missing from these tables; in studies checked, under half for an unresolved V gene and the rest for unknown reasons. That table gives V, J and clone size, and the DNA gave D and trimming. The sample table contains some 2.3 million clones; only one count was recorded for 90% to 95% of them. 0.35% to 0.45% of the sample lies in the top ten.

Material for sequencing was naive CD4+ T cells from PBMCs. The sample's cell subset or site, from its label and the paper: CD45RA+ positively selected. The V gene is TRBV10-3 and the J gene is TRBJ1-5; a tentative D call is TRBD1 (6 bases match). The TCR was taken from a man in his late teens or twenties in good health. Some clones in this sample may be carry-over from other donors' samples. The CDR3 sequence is CAISNRDKGNQPQHF. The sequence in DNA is TGTGCCATCAGTAACAGGGATAAGGGCAATCAGCCCCAGCATTTT.